This T cell receptor (beta chain) was sequenced for a study of cytomegalovirus exposure and HLA in healthy donors. This CDR3 has 16 residues. Germline CDR1 reads SGHAT; CDR2 reads FQNNGV. Trimming cost V 5 bases and J 2 bases; bases outside gene matches: 3. Of note for this clone: The target antigen is unknown.

Vbeta (60) and Jbeta (13) primers were used in the PCR. TCRdb's copy holds only in-frame clones and misses some; the assay was immunoSEQ multiplex PCR. In the table there are 200,000 or so clones, over 65% of which are singletons. Findings of the study overall: It is likely that the observed cluster of highly shared sequence variants was a sequencing artifact. Analysis was carried out at a later point, and it linked a missense DCLRE1C variant to TCR beta V- and J-gene trimming.

The sequence was collected from a man aged 18-30 years in good health and CMV-seronegative. The chain recombines TRBV11-2 with TRBJ2-1, with 13 bases aligning to TRBD2. The specimen sequenced was PBMCs. CDR3 amino acids: CASSLLAGGTYNEQFF. DNA of the CDR3: TGTGCCAGCAGCCTACTAGCGGGAGGGACCTACAATGAGCAGTTCTTC. The variable domain in full, completed from reference TRBV11-2 and TRBJ2-1, reads EAGVAQSPRYKIIEKRQSVAFWCNPISGHATLYWYQQILGQGPKLLIQFQNNGVVDDSQLPKDRFSAERLKGVDSTLKIQPAKLEDSAVYLCASSLLAGGTYNEQFFGPGTRLTVL.